One sample yielded the 21 T cell receptor beta chains listed below, sequenced in a study of blood T cells in healthy people across ages. Using a J-beta primer mix together with a sample-barcoded 5' primer, a second PCR was run for roughly 6 to 12 cycles. TCRdb analysed the 5' RACE reads with MiXCR anew, one entry per CDR3 protein. Seen here are 700,000 to 900,000 distinct CDR3 sequences, about 55% observed once, and the top ten hold around 40%. Input material: blood. The receptor set was obtained from a man older than 75 in good health.

The genes are TRBV20-1 and TRBJ2-4; 8 nucleotides match TRBD2. The length of the CDR3 is 14 residues. The germline CDR1 and CDR2 sequences are DFQATT and SNEGSKA (reference sequence). V shed 6 bases, J shed 0 bases, and the junction held 4 bases outside the gene matches. The CDR3 region has the DNA TGCAGTGCCCCGCTAGCGGGAGCCAAAAACATTCAGTACTTC. This encodes CSAPLAGAKNIQYF.

The chain links TRBV27 to TRBJ2-5, with TRBD2 identical over 8 bases. Germline V gives CDR1 MNHEY, CDR2 SMNVEV (reference sequence). Trimming took 5 bases from V and 6 from J; bases not matched to a gene: 5. The length of the CDR3 is 13 residues. CDR3 sequence reads: CASSSGRSKTQYF. CDR3 DNA: TGTGCCAGCAGTAGCGGGAGATCGAAGACCCAGTACTTC.

This CDR3 is CASSLISGGSSYEQYF. In DNA, the CDR3 is TGCGCCAGCAGCTTGATCAGCGGGGGGTCCTCCTACGAGCAGTACTTC. The chain carries TRBV5-1 and TRBJ2-7; 9 bases match TRBD2. This CDR3 region has 16 residues. Germline V gives CDR1 SGHRS, CDR2 YFSETQ. V was pared by 1 base and J by 0 bases, with 5 bases of the junction left unmatched. The whole variable domain, remainder taken from reference TRBV5-1 and TRBJ2-7, is KAGVTQTPRYLIKTRGQQVTLSCSPISGHRSVSWYQQTPGQGLQFLFEYFSETQRNKGNFPGRFSGRQFSNSRSEMNVSTLELGDSALYLCASSLISGGSSYEQYFGPGTRLTVT.

This chain uses TRBV12-5 with TRBJ1-2; D gene uncertain. CDR3 length: 15 residues. Deletions cut 4 bases from V and 2 bases from J, with 14 bases between. Per the germline V gene, CDR1 is LGHNT and CDR2 is FRNRAP. CDR3: CASGCPEGANYGYTF. CDR3 DNA sequence: TGTGCTAGTGGTTGCCCGGAGGGAGCCAACTATGGCTACACCTTC.

This clonotype was recorded a few times. V is TRBV2 and J is TRBJ1-2, with 8 nucleotides matching TRBD1. The CDR3 spans 14 residues. Germline CDR1 is SNHLY and CDR2 is FYNNEI. V lost 4 bases, J lost 4 bases, and 5 bases stayed unmatched. The CDR3 protein is CASSASRGPYGYTF. The DNA for the CDR3 is TGTGCCAGCAGTGCTAGCAGGGGGCCCTATGGCTACACCTTC.

The chain has TRBV11-1 and TRBJ2-3; TRBD2 agrees at 7 bases. CDR1 and CDR2 from the germline V gene are SGHAT and FQDESV (reference sequence). The CDR3 length is 14 residues. The trim removed 5 bases at V and 0 bases at J, leaving 2 bases unmatched. The CDR3: CASSGLESTDTQYF. DNA of the CDR3: TGTGCCAGCAGCGGACTAGAAAGCACAGATACGCAGTATTTT.

This sequence joins TRBV5-1 and TRBJ2-2, with D possibly matching TRBD2 (6 bases). The length of the CDR3 is 14 residues. Per the germline V gene, CDR1 is SGHRS and CDR2 is YFSETQ. The V gene lost 0 bases and the J gene lost 5 bases, with 8 bases spanning the gap. The CDR3 nucleotides read TGCGCCAGCAGCTTGGATCGGGGGACCGGGGAGCTGTTTTTT. It is translated as CASSLDRGTGELFF.

The CDR3 nucleotides are TGCAGTGCTAGAGCCAGCGGGAGAGGGGGCGAGCAGTACTTC. Amino acids: CSARASGRGGEQYF. The V and J genes are TRBV20-1 and TRBJ2-7; 8 nucleotides match TRBD2. The V gene end was trimmed by 1 base and the J gene end by 6 bases; junction bases not matched to a gene: 8. The CDR3 covers 14 residues. The germline CDR1 and CDR2 sequences are DFQATT and SNEGSKA (reference sequence).

CDR3 nucleotides: TGTGCCAGCTCACGCGGGGGCCACGAGACCCAGTACTTC. Amino acids: CASSRGGHETQYF. The chain is built from TRBV18 and TRBJ2-7; a weak D match, TRBD2 (7 bases). The J call may not be correct, given that the DNA end is closer to TRBJ2-5. The CDR3 consists of 13 residues. The germline V gene encodes CDR1 KGHSH and CDR2 LQKENI.

The genes are TRBV28 and TRBJ1-6; the match to TRBD1 covers 12 bases. With 5 bases clipped from V and 10 bases from J, the junction kept 9 bases outside the gene matches. The CDR3 contains 16 residues. Germline V gene sequence: CDR1 MDHEN, CDR2 SYDVKM. As DNA, the CDR3 is TGTGCCAGCAGTACGACCGGGACAGGGGGCAACTCACCCCTCCACTTT. This translates into CASSTTGTGGNSPLHF.

Only one count was recorded for this clonotype. The V gene is TRBV7-9, the J gene TRBJ2-1; 7 nucleotides align to TRBD2. Germline trimming cut 5 bases from V and 8 bases from J; bases unmatched to any gene: 15. Germline CDR1 reads SEHNR; CDR2 reads FQNEAQ (reference sequence). The CDR3 totals 16 residues. CDR3 amino acids: CASSPRGGGSRDEQFF. CDR3 sequence (DNA): TGTGCCAGCAGCCCTAGGGGCGGCGGGAGTAGAGATGAGCAGTTCTTC.

This clonotype was seen a single time. The rearrangement joins TRBV28 to TRBJ2-5; 13 bases are shared with TRBD2. CDR3 length: 18 residues. The V gene's germline CDR1 is MDHEN and CDR2 SYDVKM. V was clipped by 3 bases and J by 11 bases; unmatched bases: 18. The CDR3 loop reads CASSLGTFPGLAGWEQYF. As DNA, the CDR3 is TGTGCCAGCAGTTTGGGGACATTTCCGGGACTAGCGGGATGGGAGCAGTACTTC.

This clonotype was found many times. The gene calls are TRBV7-8 and TRBJ2-7, with D tentatively TRBD1 or TRBD2 (5 bases each). CDR3 length: 13 amino acids. The germline V gene encodes CDR1 SGHVS and CDR2 FQNEAQ. With 4 bases removed from V and 2 bases from J, the gap between germline ends came to 9 bases. Here the CDR3 DNA reads TGTGCCAGCAGCTCCGGGACGCCCTACGAGCAGTACTTC. This encodes CASSSGTPYEQYF.

The chain has TRBV6-2 or TRBV6-3 and TRBJ2-2; D perhaps matches TRBD1 (6 bases). The CDR3 runs 15 residues. From germline, CDR1 is MNHEY and CDR2 SVGEGT. Trimming took off 8 bases at V and 4 bases at J, with 17 bases between the two ends. CDR3 DNA: TGTGCCAGCTCACCAGGCAGGGGTGGCACCGGGGAGCTGTTTTTT. It codes for CASSPGRGGTGELFF.

The V and J genes are TRBV19 and TRBJ2-7; 14 positions agree with TRBD2. Germline V gene lookup returns CDR1 LNHDA and CDR2 SQIVND (reference sequence). The CDR3 spans 15 residues. V dropped 6 bases and J dropped 4; count of bases not matched to a gene: 5. The CDR3 sequence: CASSRRTSGRYEQYF. The CDR3 DNA reads TGTGCCAGTAGCCGACGGACTAGCGGGAGGTACGAGCAGTACTTC.

This clonotype was detected only a few times. V and J are TRBV9 and TRBJ2-1; D not certain. This CDR3 spans 15 amino acids. The V and J ends lost 3 bases and 0 bases respectively, with 10 bases between them. In germline, CDR1 is SGDLS, CDR2 YYNGEE. The chain's CDR3 is CASSADKSSYNEQFF. The CDR3 nucleotides are TGTGCCAGCAGCGCAGACAAGAGCTCCTACAATGAGCAGTTCTTC.

This chain connects TRBV24-1 to TRBJ2-1; D uncertain. From germline, CDR1 is KGHDR and CDR2 SFDVKD. The CDR3 is made up of 12 amino acids. V was trimmed by 1 base and J by 9 bases, leaving 6 bases between them. The CDR3 here is CATSDFTAEQFF. The CDR3 DNA follows: TGTGCCACCAGTGATTTCACAGCTGAGCAGTTCTTC.

The genes are TRBV28 and TRBJ2-7; D gene ambiguous. Trimming took 6 bases from V and 12 from J, leaving 24 bases between them. The CDR3 loop spans 14 amino acids. In germline, CDR1 is MDHEN, CDR2 SYDVKM. The CDR3 DNA reads as TGTGCCAGCAGCTCAAGTGTAAGGGCCTGGACGGCGTACTTC. Amino acids: CASSSSVRAWTAYF. The variable domain in full, completed from reference TRBV28 and TRBJ2-7, reads DVKVTQSSRYLVKRTGEKVFLECVQDMDHENMFWYRQDPGLGLRLIYFSYDVKMKEKGDIPEGYSVSREKKERFSLILESASTNQTSMYLCASSSSVRAWTAYFGPGTRLTVT.

As concerns this clonotype: A junction boundary mismatches the germline segment, possibly from a read error. This chain uses TRBV4-1 with TRBJ1-2; 8 nucleotides agree with TRBD1. The CDR3 loop spans 14 amino acids. Germline V gene sequence: CDR1 MGHRA, CDR2 YSYEKL. The CDR3 loop reads CASRQGTTNYGHTF. For the CDR3, the DNA is TGCGCCAGCCGACAGGGGACTACTAACTATGGCCACACCTTC.

This clonotype has more than one count but fewer than ten. V usage is TRBV12-3 or TRBV12-4 and J usage is TRBJ2-1; 9 nucleotides agree with TRBD1. V shed 2 bases, J shed 5 bases, and the junction held 1 base outside the gene matches. The CDR3 is made up of 14 amino acids. The CDR3 DNA sequence: TGTGCCAGCAGTTTATGGGACAGGGACAATGAGCAGTTCTTC. This encodes CASSLWDRDNEQFF.

V usage is TRBV29-1 and J usage is TRBJ2-7; TRBD2 matches 8 bases. The V and J ends lost 6 bases and 7 bases, in that order; junction bases with no gene match: 5. Germline V CDR1 and CDR2: SQVTM, ANQGSEA. This CDR3 spans 11 amino acids. The chain's CDR3 is CSVLGGVEQYF. The DNA of the CDR3 is TGCAGCGTCCTCGGGGGGGTTGAGCAGTACTTC.